The entry below describes one T cell receptor beta chain. Antigen specificity is unknown. This entry is derived from a study of post-analysis software for immune sequencing data. Study-level background: Included courses were relapsing-remitting and secondary progressive multiple sclerosis; progressive-relapsing multiple sclerosis was also included. General observations from the study: Relative to controls, patients had five TRBV segments at higher frequency, with TRBV5-6, TRBV5-1 and TRBV20-1 among these.

cDNA libraries of TCR beta carried unique molecular identifiers. Each CDR3 protein is one row after TCRdb ran MiXCR on the PCR reads. The sample has hundreds of thousands of distinct CDR3 sequences, roughly 27% seen once; the top ten hold roughly 0.57%. This CDR3 has 13 amino acids. V shed 0 bases and J shed 3 bases, with 5 bases lying between them. Germline loops: CDR1 MNHNS, CDR2 SASEGT. The origin of this receptor is a girl aged 10-17 years with multiple sclerosis. The sample comprised blood. The chain employs TRBV6-1 and TRBJ1-2; D is unclear. As DNA, the CDR3 is TGTGCCAGCAGTGAAGCGGCTTACTATGGCTACACCTTC. Translated: CASSEAAYYGYTF.